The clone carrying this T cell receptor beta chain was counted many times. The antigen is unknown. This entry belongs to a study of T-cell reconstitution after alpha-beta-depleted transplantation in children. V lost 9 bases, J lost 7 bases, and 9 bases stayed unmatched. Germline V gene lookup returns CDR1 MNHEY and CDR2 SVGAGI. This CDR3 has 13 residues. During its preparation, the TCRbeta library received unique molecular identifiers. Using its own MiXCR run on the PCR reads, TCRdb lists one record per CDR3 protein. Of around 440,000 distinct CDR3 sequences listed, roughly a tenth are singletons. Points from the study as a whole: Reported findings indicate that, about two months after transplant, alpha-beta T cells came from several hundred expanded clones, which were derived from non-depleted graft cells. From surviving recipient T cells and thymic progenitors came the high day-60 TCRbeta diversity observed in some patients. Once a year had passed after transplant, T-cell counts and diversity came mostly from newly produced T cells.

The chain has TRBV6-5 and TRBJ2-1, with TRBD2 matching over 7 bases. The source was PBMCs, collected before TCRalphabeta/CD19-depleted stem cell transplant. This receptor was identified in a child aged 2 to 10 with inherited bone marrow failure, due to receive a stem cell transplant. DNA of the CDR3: TGTGCCAGTGGCGGACTAGTGTATAATGAGCAGTTCTTC. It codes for CASGGLVYNEQFF.